This T cell receptor beta chain was documented in a study of monozygotic twins with inflammatory bowel disease. TCRdb reanalyzed the 5' RACE reads and collapses them to one entry per CDR3 protein, without DNA. The ten top clones account for roughly 2.2%, within a sample of around 450,000 distinct CDR3 sequences. This clonotype originated in a human donor with ulcerative colitis or Crohn's disease, or a healthy co-twin of an affected twin (not recorded which). The sequenced sample consisted of blood.

CDR3 region: CASSLRDNEQFF. The chain joins TRBV5-1 to TRBJ2-1. Germline V CDR1 and CDR2: SGHRS, YFSETQ. This CDR3 is built from 12 residues.